The 29 T cell receptor beta chains listed next were all sequenced from one sample in a study of cytomegalovirus exposure and HLA in healthy donors. Profiled with immunoSEQ multiplex PCR; TCRdb holds only in-frame clones, not every one. This table has 150,000 to 200,000 clones, 86% appearing once. Sequenced: PBMCs. Receptors originate from a woman aged 18-29 years in good health and CMV-seronegative.

The genes are TRBV10-3 and TRBJ2-1; D perhaps matches TRBD1 (6 bases). Deletions cut 2 bases from V and 1 base from J, with 12 bases between. CDR3 length equals 16 residues. Germline CDR1 is ENHRY and CDR2 is SYGVKD. The CDR3 DNA reads TGTGCCATCAGTGAGCAGGGGCAAGAGTCCTACAATGAGCAGTTCTTC. Translated, it gives CAISEQGQESYNEQFF.

The genes are TRBV7-8 and TRBJ1-1; tentatively, D is TRBD1 (5 bases). V was clipped by 2 bases and J by 7 bases, with 14 bases between them. CDR3 length equals 14 residues. From germline, CDR1 is SGHVS and CDR2 FQNEAQ. This chain's CDR3 is CASSLLKAGHEAFF. The CDR3 bases are TGTGCCAGCAGCTTATTAAAGGCAGGGCATGAAGCTTTCTTT.

The rearrangement uses TRBV28 and TRBJ1-1; tentative D call: TRBD1 (6 bases). CDR3 length: 17 residues. The germline V gene encodes CDR1 MDHEN and CDR2 SYDVKM. The ends were cut back, 7 bases at V and 0 bases at J, with 21 bases in the middle. CDR3 protein: CASTIGGGGSMNTEAFF. CDR3 bases: TGTGCCAGCACCATAGGAGGGGGGGGATCCATGAACACTGAAGCTTTCTTT.

The J gene is TRBJ1-1, the V gene TRBV4-1; D gene unclear. This CDR3 is 16 amino acids long. The ends were cut back, 3 bases at V and 3 bases at J, with 17 bases in the middle. Germline V gene data show CDR1 as MGHRA and CDR2 as YSYEKL. Here the CDR3 DNA reads TGCGCCAGCAGCCACACGAGACCCGGTGCGGACACTGAAGCTTTCTTT. This translates into CASSHTRPGADTEAFF.

The CDR3 region has the DNA TGTGCCAGCAGTGAACACATTTACACTGAAGCTTTCTTT. As protein: CASSEHIYTEAFF. V usage is TRBV6-1 and J usage is TRBJ1-1, with D unresolved. The CDR3 spans 13 residues. CDR1 is MNHNS and CDR2 is SASEGT in the germline V gene. V lost 2 bases and J 3 bases, leaving 7 bases between the germline ends.

The gene calls are TRBV2 and TRBJ2-6; 9 bases map to TRBD1. This CDR3 has 16 residues. V was clipped by 9 bases and J by 0 bases; unmatched bases: 6. The V gene's germline CDR1 is SNHLY and CDR2 FYNNEI. This CDR3 reads CARTTGGSSGANVLTF. As DNA, the CDR3 is TGTGCCAGGACGACAGGGGGGAGCTCTGGGGCCAACGTCCTGACTTTC.

This chain connects TRBV5-5 to TRBJ2-7; D call uncertain. Trimming took 3 bases from V and 5 from J, leaving 6 bases between them. Germline V lookup: CDR1 SGHKS, CDR2 YYEKEE (reference sequence). The CDR3 has 11 residues. The chain's CDR3 is CASSSNNEQYF. The CDR3 region has the DNA TGTGCCAGCAGCTCTAATAACGAGCAGTACTTC.

This sequence joins TRBV14 and TRBJ2-3, with TRBD1 matching 7 bases. Germline V gene lookup returns CDR1 SGHDN and CDR2 FVKESK. The CDR3 has 17 amino acids. V gave up 3 bases and J gave up 2 bases; unmatched junction bases: 11. The CDR3, as DNA: TGTGCCAGCAGCCAGAGGACGGGACAGAGATTCACAGATACGCAGTATTTT. This sequence encodes CASSQRTGQRFTDTQYF.

This clone was counted only a few times. The junction departs from germline at one end; a sequencing error may be responsible. The rearrangement links TRBV5-1 to TRBJ2-2, with a tentative D call TRBD1 (6 bases). Germline V gene lookup returns CDR1 SGHRS and CDR2 YFSETQ. This CDR3 region has 14 residues. The CDR3 DNA is TGCGCCAGCAGGTTGGGTCAGGGGCCCGGGGAGCTGTTTTTT. Translated, it gives CASRLGQGPGELFF.

V and J are TRBV10-3 and TRBJ2-1, with D possibly TRBD2 on 6 matching bases. V gave up 6 bases and J gave up 7 bases, with 16 bases separating them. This CDR3 has 14 amino acids. The germline V gene encodes CDR1 ENHRY and CDR2 SYGVKD. In DNA form, the CDR3 reads TGTGCCATCAGGAAGGAGGAACGGGGGAATGAGCAGTTCTTC. Protein product: CAIRKEERGNEQFF.

The chain employs TRBV7-9 and TRBJ1-3; D might be TRBD1 (6 bases). The CDR3 consists of 14 residues. V lost 4 bases and J 4 bases, leaving 11 bases between the germline ends. Germline V gene sequence: CDR1 SEHNR, CDR2 FQNEAQ (reference sequence). The CDR3 here is CASSSAGAGNTIYF. CDR3 nucleotide sequence: TGTGCCAGCAGCTCGGCAGGGGCGGGAAACACCATATATTTT.

This clone was recorded only once. This rearrangement joins TRBV6-1 to TRBJ2-1; D gene unclear. This CDR3 spans 15 amino acids. The V gene lost 0 bases and the J gene lost 10 bases, with 16 bases spanning the gap. The germline CDR1 and CDR2 sequences are MNHNS and SASEGT. The CDR3, as DNA: TGTGCCAGCAGTGAAGCACCATGGATGGGCTCCGAGCAGTTCTTC. It translates to CASSEAPWMGSEQFF.

The chain combines TRBV11-1 with TRBJ2-1; 12 bases map to TRBD2. Trimming removed 3 bases from V and 4 bases from J; junction bases left unmatched: 4. The length of the CDR3 is 16 residues. CDR1 and CDR2 (germline): SGHAT, FQDESV (reference sequence). The DNA for the CDR3 is TGTGCCAGCAGCTTCTGGACTAGCGGGGAATACAATGAGCAGTTCTTC. This encodes CASSFWTSGEYNEQFF.

This clone was observed once. The V gene is TRBV19, the J gene TRBJ1-2; TRBD1 matches 9 bases. J lost 2 bases, V lost 5 bases, and 6 bases had no gene match. Germline loops: CDR1 LNHDA, CDR2 SQIVND (reference sequence). The CDR3 extends over 15 amino acids. The CDR3 region has the DNA TGTGCCAGTAGTCCATTCGGGACAGGGAACTATGGCTACACCTTC. Its translation: CASSPFGTGNYGYTF.

The chain has TRBV11-2 and TRBJ2-1; D may be TRBD1 (6 bases). CDR1 and CDR2 from the germline V gene are SGHAT and FQNNGV. The CDR3 is made up of 16 amino acids. With 5 bases removed from V and 6 bases from J, the gap between germline ends came to 20 bases. The CDR3 DNA reads as TGTGCCAGCAGCCTAATAGGAAAAAGAGGGGGCAATGAGCAGTTCTTC. This gives the protein CASSLIGKRGGNEQFF.

This clone was recorded once. The chain links TRBV7-8 to TRBJ1-1; weak D call: TRBD1 (5 bases). Germline CDR1 is SGHVS and CDR2 is FQNEAQ. Trimming shortened V by 4 bases and J by 5 bases, and 14 bases separated the two germline ends. The CDR3 spans 14 residues. The DNA for the CDR3 is TGTGCCAGCAGCTCCCAAATTGGGGGGACTGAAGCTTTCTTT. Translated, it gives CASSSQIGGTEAFF.

The chain uses TRBV28 and TRBJ1-1, with a possible D match to TRBD1 (6 bases). The CDR3 loop spans 14 amino acids. Germline lookup yields CDR1 MDHEN and CDR2 SYDVKM. Trimming cost V 11 bases and J 0 bases, with 16 bases left between them. The CDR3 DNA reads as TGTGCCGGGGGACATATCGGAATGAACACTGAAGCTTTCTTT. It yields the protein CAGGHIGMNTEAFF.

This chain uses TRBV11-3 with TRBJ2-3; 9 bases agree with TRBD2. This CDR3 has 16 amino acids. With 1 base clipped from V and 0 bases from J, the junction kept 2 bases outside the gene matches. CDR1 and CDR2 from the germline V gene are SGHNT and YENEEA. The CDR3 DNA is TGTGCCAGCAGCTTAGTGCTAGCGGGAAGCACAGATACGCAGTATTTT. Its translation: CASSLVLAGSTDTQYF.

This clone was observed once. This sequence joins TRBV5-1 and TRBJ1-4; TRBD1 agrees at 8 bases. V lost 6 bases and J lost 3; bases outside the gene matches: 4. The germline gives CDR1 SGHRS, CDR2 YFSETQ. CDR3 length: 14 residues. The CDR3, as DNA: TGCGCCAGCAACAGGGGGGGCCCTAATGAAAAACTGTTTTTT. Encoded protein: CASNRGGPNEKLFF.

The chain is built from TRBV27 and TRBJ2-1, with TRBD2 matching 11 bases. The ends lost 6 bases at V and 6 bases at J; junction bases unmatched: 4. Germline loops: CDR1 MNHEY, CDR2 SMNVEV (reference sequence). The CDR3 has 14 amino acids. This CDR3 is CASRAGTSGNEQFF. CDR3 nucleotide sequence: TGTGCCAGCAGGGCCGGGACTAGCGGCAATGAGCAGTTCTTC.

The chain is built from TRBV6-1 and TRBJ2-7; a weak D match, TRBD1 (7 bases). The CDR3 runs 14 residues. Germline CDR1 MNHNS, CDR2 SASEGT. Trimming shortened V by 8 bases and J by 3 bases, and 17 bases separated the two germline ends. CDR3 nucleotides: TGTGCCAGCCTATCAGGGGGGCTTATCTACGAGCAGTACTTC. Its protein is CASLSGGLIYEQYF.

The chain employs TRBV27 and TRBJ1-2, with TRBD1 matching 7 bases. The trim removed 5 bases at V and 6 bases at J, leaving 6 bases unmatched. Looked up from germline, CDR1 is MNHEY and CDR2 is SMNVEV (reference sequence). The length of the CDR3 is 13 residues. The CDR3 region has the DNA TGTGCCAGCAGTCGACAGGGAGTGAATGGCTACACCTTC. As protein: CASSRQGVNGYTF.

This clone was seen just once. This chain uses TRBV18 with TRBJ2-1, with D possibly being TRBD2 (5 bases). The CDR3 runs 13 residues. V lost 5 bases to trimming and J lost 9 bases, with 14 bases between them. In germline, CDR1 is KGHSH, CDR2 LQKENI. As DNA, the CDR3 is TGTGCCAGCTCATTACGGACTCTTCGTGAGCAGTTCTTC. Amino acid sequence: CASSLRTLREQFF.

This chain links TRBV12-5 with TRBJ1-2; D gene unclear. Germline CDR1 LGHNT, CDR2 FRNRAP. Trimming cost V 6 bases and J 4 bases, with 12 bases left between them. This CDR3 spans 13 amino acids. The CDR3 region has the DNA TGTGCTAGTGGAATTGGCGGGGTCTATGGCTACACCTTC. Translated, it gives CASGIGGVYGYTF. Full variable domain (missing parts from reference TRBV12-5 and TRBJ1-2): DARVTQTPRHKVTEMGQEVTMRCQPILGHNTVFWYRQTMMQGLELLAYFRNRAPLDDSGMPKDRFSAEMPDATLATLKIQPSEPRDSAVYFCASGIGGVYGYTFGSGTRLTVV.

V gene TRBV27 combines with J gene TRBJ1-3, with a possible D match to TRBD1 (5 bases). The germline gives CDR1 MNHEY, CDR2 SMNVEV (reference sequence). CDR3 size: 14 residues. The ends were cut back, 3 bases at V and 2 bases at J, with 8 bases in the middle. The CDR3 here is CASSLTDTGNTIYF. The CDR3 DNA follows: TGTGCCAGCAGTTTGACAGACACTGGAAACACCATATATTTT.

The V and J genes are TRBV18 and TRBJ1-1; possibly TRBD1 for D (6 bases). Germline values: CDR1 KGHSH, CDR2 LQKENI. The CDR3 extends over 13 amino acids. V was clipped by 6 bases and J by 3 bases, with 11 bases between them. CDR3 DNA: TGTGCCAGCTCCGGGGAGGGGGACACTGAAGCTTTCTTT. Amino acid sequence: CASSGEGDTEAFF.

V and J are TRBV7-2 and TRBJ2-3; 8 bases match TRBD2. Germline V gives CDR1 SGHTA, CDR2 FQGNSA. CDR3 length: 16 residues. The junction had 5 bases not matched to a gene; V was cut back by 3 bases and J by 0 bases. The CDR3 reads CASSFSGRESTDTQYF. The DNA of the CDR3 is TGTGCCAGCAGCTTCTCCGGGAGGGAAAGCACAGATACGCAGTATTTT.

This rearrangement joins TRBV29-1 to TRBJ1-3, with D possibly matching TRBD1 (5 bases). V was clipped by 3 bases and J by 3 bases, with 9 bases between them. The CDR3 sequence is 13 residues long. CDR1 is SQVTM, CDR2 ANQGSEA, per germline. The CDR3 sequence: CSVDGGIGNTIYF. The CDR3 bases are TGCAGCGTTGACGGGGGAATTGGAAACACCATATATTTT.

This sequence joins TRBV6-5 and TRBJ2-3; 9 bases line up with TRBD2. This CDR3 is 15 amino acids long. Germline V CDR1 and CDR2: MNHEY, SVGAGI. J lost 3 bases, V lost 6 bases, and 7 bases had no gene match. The chain's CDR3 is CASRQGLAGTDTQYF. CDR3 nucleotides: TGTGCCAGCAGGCAAGGCCTAGCGGGGACAGATACGCAGTATTTT.